The sequence of this T cell receptor beta chain was determined in a study of T cell responses to AZD1222 COVID-19 vaccine. TCRdb's copy holds only in-frame clones and misses some; the assay was immunoSEQ multiplex PCR. Seen here are about 180,000 clones, around 88% observed once, and the top ten hold about 9.9%. This material consisted of peripheral blood, taken 28 days after the second AZD1222 dose. The receptor was isolated from an adult who received the AZD1222 COVID-19 vaccine.

This CDR3 is CASSPPVAGYGGEQYF. The CDR3 DNA follows: TGTGCCAGCTCACCACCGGTCGCAGGGTACGGGGGCGAGCAGTACTTC. The chain has TRBV18 and TRBJ2-7; D possibly corresponds to TRBD2 (6 bases). The germline V gene encodes CDR1 KGHSH and CDR2 LQKENI. The V and J ends lost 0 bases and 6 bases respectively, with 18 bases between them. The CDR3 extends over 16 amino acids.